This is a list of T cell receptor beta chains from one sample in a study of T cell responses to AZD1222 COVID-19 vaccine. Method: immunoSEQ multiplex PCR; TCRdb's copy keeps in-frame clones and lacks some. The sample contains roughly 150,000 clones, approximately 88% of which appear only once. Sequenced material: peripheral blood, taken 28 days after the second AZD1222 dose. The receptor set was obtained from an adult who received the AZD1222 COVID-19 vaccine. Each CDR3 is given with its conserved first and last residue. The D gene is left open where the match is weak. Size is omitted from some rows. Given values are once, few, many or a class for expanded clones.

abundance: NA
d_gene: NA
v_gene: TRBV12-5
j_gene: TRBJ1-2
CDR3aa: CASGIREPTF
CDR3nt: TGTGCTAGTGGTATCCGGGAGCCGACCTTC

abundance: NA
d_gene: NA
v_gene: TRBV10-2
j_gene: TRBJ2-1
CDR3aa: CASSSYRTVRQFF
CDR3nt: TGCGCCAGCTCCAGCTATCGGACAGTCCGGCAGTTCTTC

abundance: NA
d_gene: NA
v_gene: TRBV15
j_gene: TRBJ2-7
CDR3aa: CATSRDRNYYEQYF
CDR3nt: TGTGCCACCAGCAGAGATAGGAACTACTACGAGCAGTACTTC

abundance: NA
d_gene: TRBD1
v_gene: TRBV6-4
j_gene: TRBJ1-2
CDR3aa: CASSRTGSNYGYTF
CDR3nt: TGTGCCAGCAGCCGGACAGGGTCTAACTATGGCTACACCTTC

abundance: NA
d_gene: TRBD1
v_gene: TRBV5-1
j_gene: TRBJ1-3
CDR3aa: CASSWTGSGNTIYF
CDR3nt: TGCGCCAGCAGCTGGACAGGCTCTGGAAACACCATATATTTT

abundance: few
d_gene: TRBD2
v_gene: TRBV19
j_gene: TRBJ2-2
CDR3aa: CASSMLAGTTGELFF
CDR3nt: TGTGCCAGTAGTATGCTAGCGGGGACGACCGGGGAGCTGTTTTTT

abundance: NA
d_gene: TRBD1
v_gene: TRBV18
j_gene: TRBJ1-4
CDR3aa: CASGGQGENEKLFF
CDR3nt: TGTGCCTCCGGGGGACAGGGGGAAAATGAAAAACTGTTTTTT

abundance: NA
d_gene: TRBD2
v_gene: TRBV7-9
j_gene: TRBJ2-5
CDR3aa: CASSLVLAVETQYF
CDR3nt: TGTGCCAGCAGCTTAGTACTAGCGGTAGAGACCCAGTACTTC

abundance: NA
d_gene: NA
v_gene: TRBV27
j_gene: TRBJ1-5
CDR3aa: CASSPQVPQPQHF
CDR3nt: TGTGCCAGCAGTCCCCAAGTTCCACAGCCCCAGCATTTT

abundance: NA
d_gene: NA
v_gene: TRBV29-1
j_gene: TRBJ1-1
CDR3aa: CSVEAISINEAFF
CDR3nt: TGCAGCGTTGAGGCAATTTCCATTAATGAAGCTTTCTTT

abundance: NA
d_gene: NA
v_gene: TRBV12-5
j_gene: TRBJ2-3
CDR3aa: CASGLVGNTQYF
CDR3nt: TGTGCTAGTGGTTTGGTAGGAAATACGCAGTATTTT

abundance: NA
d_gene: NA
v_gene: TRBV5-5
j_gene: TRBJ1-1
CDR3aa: CASSLEGAPEAFF
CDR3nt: TGTGCCAGCAGCTTGGAAGGGGCCCCTGAAGCTTTCTTT

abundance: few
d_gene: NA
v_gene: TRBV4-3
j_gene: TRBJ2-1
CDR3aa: CASSQDRTASYNEQFF
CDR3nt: TGCGCCAGCAGCCAAGATCGGACCGCCTCCTACAATGAGCAGTTCTTC

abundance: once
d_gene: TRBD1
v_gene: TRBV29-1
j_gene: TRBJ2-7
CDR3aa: CSVRTGGVYEQYF
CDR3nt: TGCAGCGTTAGGACAGGGGGCGTTTACGAGCAGTACTTC

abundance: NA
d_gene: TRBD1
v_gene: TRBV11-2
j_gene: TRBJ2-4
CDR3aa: CASSGRDRAIQYF
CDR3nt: TGTGCCAGCAGCGGAAGGGACAGGGCAATTCAGTACTTC

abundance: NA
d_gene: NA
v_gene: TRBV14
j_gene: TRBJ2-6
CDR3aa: CASSLVGANVLTF
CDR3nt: TGTGCCAGCAGCCTGGTGGGGGCCAACGTCCTGACTTTC

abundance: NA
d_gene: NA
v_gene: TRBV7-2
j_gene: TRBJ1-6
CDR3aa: CASSNYGSSPLHF
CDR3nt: TGTGCCAGCAGCAATTATGGGAGTTCACCCCTCCACTTT

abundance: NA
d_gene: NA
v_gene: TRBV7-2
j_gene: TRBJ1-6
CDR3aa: CASSLGRDTNSPLHF
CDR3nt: TGTGCCAGCAGCTTAGGGAGGGACACGAATTCACCCCTCCACTTT

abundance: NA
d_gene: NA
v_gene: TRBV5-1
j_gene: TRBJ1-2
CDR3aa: CASSLGRVSGYTF
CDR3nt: TGCGCCAGCAGCTTGGGTAGGGTGAGTGGCTACACCTTC

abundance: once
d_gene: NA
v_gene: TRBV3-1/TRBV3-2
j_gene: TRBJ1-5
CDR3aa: CASSQGHSGQPQHF
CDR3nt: TGTGCCAGCAGCCAAGGGCACTCGGGTCAGCCCCAGCATTTT

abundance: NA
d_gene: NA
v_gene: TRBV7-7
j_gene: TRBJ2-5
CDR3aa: CASSTGIQETQYF
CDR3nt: TGTGCCAGCAGCACCGGGATCCAAGAGACCCAGTACTTC

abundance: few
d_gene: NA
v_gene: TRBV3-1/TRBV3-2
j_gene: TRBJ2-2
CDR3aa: CASSPELRNGELFF
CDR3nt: TGTGCCAGCAGCCCGGAGCTTAGGAACGGGGAGCTGTTTTTT

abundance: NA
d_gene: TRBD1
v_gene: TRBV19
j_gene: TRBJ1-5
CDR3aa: CASSNTWTGRLDQPQHF
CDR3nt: TGTGCCAGTAGTAACACCTGGACAGGGCGGTTGGATCAGCCCCAGCATTTT

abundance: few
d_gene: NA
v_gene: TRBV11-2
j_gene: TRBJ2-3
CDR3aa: CASSFRTVLVTDTQYF
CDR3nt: TGTGCCAGCAGCTTCCGGACAGTATTGGTCACAGATACGCAGTATTTT

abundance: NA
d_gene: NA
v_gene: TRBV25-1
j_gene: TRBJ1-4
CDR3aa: CASSLARTTNEKLFF
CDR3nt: TGTGCCAGCAGTCTGGCGCGGACAACTAATGAAAAACTGTTTTTT

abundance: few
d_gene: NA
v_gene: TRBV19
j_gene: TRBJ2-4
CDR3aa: CASRQNQGMGKNIQYF
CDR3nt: TGTGCCAGTAGACAAAATCAGGGGATGGGCAAAAACATTCAGTACTTC

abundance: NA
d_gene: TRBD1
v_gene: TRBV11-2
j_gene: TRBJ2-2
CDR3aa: CASSRLGDRGSGELFF
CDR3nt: TGTGCCAGCAGCCGACTCGGGGACAGGGGGTCCGGGGAGCTGTTTTTT

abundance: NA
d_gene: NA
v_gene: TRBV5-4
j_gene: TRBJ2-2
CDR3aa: CASSLGTQANTGELFF
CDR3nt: TGTGCCAGCAGCTTGGGGACGCAAGCGAACACCGGGGAGCTGTTTTTT

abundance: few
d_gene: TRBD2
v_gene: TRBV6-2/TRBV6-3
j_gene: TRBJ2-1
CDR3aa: CASSYSAGVFEQFF
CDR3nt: TGTGCCAGCAGTTATTCAGCGGGGGTTTTTGAGCAGTTCTTC

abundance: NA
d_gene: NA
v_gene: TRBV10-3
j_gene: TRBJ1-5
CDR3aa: CAISGGRDQPQHF
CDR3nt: TGTGCCATCAGTGGCGGCAGAGATCAGCCCCAGCATTTT

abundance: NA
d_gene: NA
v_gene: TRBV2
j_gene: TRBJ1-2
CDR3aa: CALGTGAGYTF
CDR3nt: TGTGCCCTCGGCACTGGGGCTGGCTACACCTTC

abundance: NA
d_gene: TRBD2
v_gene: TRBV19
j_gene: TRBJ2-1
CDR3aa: CASSIGTSDFDEQFF
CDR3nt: TGTGCCAGTAGTATAGGGACTAGCGATTTCGATGAGCAGTTCTTC

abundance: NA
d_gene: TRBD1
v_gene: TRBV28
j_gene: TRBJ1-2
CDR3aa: CASRDRVYTF
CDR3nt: TGTGCCAGCAGGGACAGGGTCTACACCTTC

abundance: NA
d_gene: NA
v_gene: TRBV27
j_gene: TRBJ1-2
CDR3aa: CASSKGRFYGYTF
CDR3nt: TGTGCCAGCAGTAAAGGGCGTTTCTATGGCTACACCTTC

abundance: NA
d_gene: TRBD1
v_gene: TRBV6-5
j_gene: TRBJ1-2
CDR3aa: CATVDRAGTF
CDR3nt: TGTGCCACCGTCGACAGGGCAGGCACCTTC

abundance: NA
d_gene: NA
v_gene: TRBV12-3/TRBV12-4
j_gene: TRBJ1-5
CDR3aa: CASSGTSNQPQHF
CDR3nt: TGTGCCAGCTCTGGGACTAGCAATCAGCCCCAGCATTTT

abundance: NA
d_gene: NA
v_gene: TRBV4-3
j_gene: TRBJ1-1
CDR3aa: CASSQVVMNTEAFF
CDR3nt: TGCGCCAGCAGCCAAGTGGTGATGAACACTGAAGCTTTCTTT

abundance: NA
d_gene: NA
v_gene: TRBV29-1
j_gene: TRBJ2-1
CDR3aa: CSVARNPYNEQFF
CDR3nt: TGCAGCGTTGCCAGGAACCCCTACAATGAGCAGTTCTTC

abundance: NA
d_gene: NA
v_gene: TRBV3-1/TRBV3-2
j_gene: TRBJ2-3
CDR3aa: CASSQDPGWLTDTQYF
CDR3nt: TGTGCCAGCAGCCAAGATCCTGGGTGGCTAACAGATACGCAGTATTTT

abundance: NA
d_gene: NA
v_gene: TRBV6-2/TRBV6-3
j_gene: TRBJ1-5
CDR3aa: CASSRGGQQPQHF
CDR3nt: TGTGCCAGCAGCCGCGGGGGGCAACAGCCCCAGCATTTT

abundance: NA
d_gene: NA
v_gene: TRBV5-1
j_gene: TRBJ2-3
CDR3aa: CASSSPASDTQYF
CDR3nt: TGCGCCAGCAGCTCCCCGGCGTCAGATACGCAGTATTTT